The entry below describes one TCR beta chain. This entry is derived from a study of blood T cell repertoires in COVID-19. Study overall: Material from acute and convalescent COVID-19 was sourced from the United States, Italy and Spain. PBMCs, B-cell-depleted T cells, or T cells provided the cDNA or gDNA that made up the material.

In the original processing: Amplifying reference gene primers gave estimates of nucleated cell counts. Clones were read by immunoSEQ multiplex PCR, and TCRdb kept only the in-frame ones, dropping some. From that table come the V and J calls and clone size; the DNA was used to work out D and trimming. Altogether around 450,000 clones are present, around 89% being singletons, with the ten largest covering more than 4%. This clonotype originated in a woman aged 30 to 39 with acute or convalescent COVID-19. Sequenced: peripheral blood.

CDR3: CASSLAGRGNSPLHF. In DNA form, the CDR3 reads TGTGCCAGCAGCTTAGCCGGACGGGGTAATTCACCCCTCCACTTT. The genes are TRBV7-8 and TRBJ1-6; no firm D call. The germline V and J ends were trimmed by 0 bases and 6 bases, with 9 bases remaining between them. Looked up from germline, CDR1 is SGHVS and CDR2 is FQNEAQ. The CDR3 consists of 15 residues.